The clone carrying this TCR beta chain showed up many times. Its antigen is undetermined. These data come from a study of breast tumors, draining lymph nodes, adjacent tissues. Study results and caveats: Tumor and nontumor repertoires were significantly more similar in luminal-like than in basal-like breast cancer.

Axillary draining lymph nodes of breast cancer patients supplied the node samples. Trimming took off 6 bases at V and 2 bases at J, with 17 bases between the two ends. This CDR3 is 14 amino acids long. Germline assignment: CDR1 SQVTM and CDR2 ANQGSEA. TCRdb recomputed calls from the multiplex PCR reads with MiXCR, one row per CDR3 protein. The table records around 130,000 distinct CDR3 sequences, 21% of them present only once. The origin of this receptor is a female donor with breast cancer. Some clones in this sample may be carry-over from other donors' samples. The specimen was axillary lymph node tissue. The chain is built from TRBV29-1 and TRBJ2-7; tentative D call: TRBD2 (6 bases). The CDR3 sequence: CSVGGNTNAYEQYF. The DNA of the CDR3 is TGCAGCGTGGGCGGGAATACCAATGCCTACGAGCAGTACTTC.